The clone carrying this T cell receptor (beta chain) was detected a few times. The CDR3 covers 14 residues. V shed 2 bases and J 2 bases; nucleotides not matched to a gene: 0. Germline V CDR1 and CDR2: MNHEY, SVGEGT. TCRdb called the RT-PCR reads again in MiXCR, with one record for every CDR3 protein. This repertoire shows roughly 760,000 distinct CDR3 sequences, 21% found once; its top ten account for approximately 10%. This entry belongs to a study of response to subunit inactivated influenza vaccine. The sequence derives from a man aged 50 to 59 who received an inactivated influenza vaccine. The sample was PBMCs from blood, taken more than 4 days after vaccination. The chain combines TRBV6-2 or TRBV6-3 with TRBJ2-1; 7 nucleotides line up with TRBD1. The CDR3 region is CASSYRGPYNEQFF. The CDR3 DNA sequence: TGTGCCAGCAGTTACAGGGGGCCCTACAATGAGCAGTTCTTC.